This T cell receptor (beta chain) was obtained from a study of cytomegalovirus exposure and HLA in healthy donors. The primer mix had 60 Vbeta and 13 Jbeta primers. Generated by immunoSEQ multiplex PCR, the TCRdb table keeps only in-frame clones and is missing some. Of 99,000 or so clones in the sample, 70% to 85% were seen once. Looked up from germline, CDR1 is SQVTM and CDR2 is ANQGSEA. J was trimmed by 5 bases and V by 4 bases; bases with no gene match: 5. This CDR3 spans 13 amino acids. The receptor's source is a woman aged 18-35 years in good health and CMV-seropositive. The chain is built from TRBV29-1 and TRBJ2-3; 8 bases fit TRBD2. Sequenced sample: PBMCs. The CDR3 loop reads CSVVAGKIDTQYF. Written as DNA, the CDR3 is TGCAGCGTTGTAGCGGGAAAGATAGATACGCAGTATTTT.